The 24 T cell receptor beta chains listed next were all sequenced from one sample in a study of T cell responses to AZD1222 COVID-19 vaccine. Sequencing was performed with immunoSEQ multiplex PCR; in TCRdb, only in-frame clones are kept and a portion is missing. The sample lists roughly 170,000 clones; approximately 90% were seen once. The sample in question was peripheral blood, obtained on day 0 of AZD1222 vaccination. These receptors were taken from an adult in good health.

CDR3 protein: CASSERERATRVYF. The CDR3, as DNA: TGTGCCAGCAGTGAAAGGGAGCGGGCCACAAGGGTGTACTTC. The chain employs TRBV2 and TRBJ2-7; a weak D match, TRBD2 (6 bases). This CDR3 spans 14 amino acids. V gave up 2 bases and J gave up 12 bases, with 20 bases separating them. The germline gives CDR1 SNHLY, CDR2 FYNNEI.

This sequence joins TRBV27 and TRBJ2-1; a weak D match, TRBD2 (6 bases). Deletions cut 2 bases from V and 3 bases from J, with 11 bases between. The CDR3 spans 15 residues. CDR1 is MNHEY and CDR2 is SMNVEV in the germline V gene (reference sequence). Written as DNA, the CDR3 is TGTGCCAGCAGTTTAGGGGACTCGATCTACAATGAGCAGTTCTTC. It yields the protein CASSLGDSIYNEQFF.

The chain couples TRBV19 to TRBJ1-4; a possible D gene is TRBD1 (6 bases). V shed 2 bases and J shed 7 bases, with 14 bases lying between them. This CDR3 has 15 amino acids. From germline, CDR1 is LNHDA and CDR2 SQIVND (reference sequence). The CDR3: CASSIRNREAEKLFF. In DNA, the CDR3 is TGTGCCAGTAGTATAAGGAACAGGGAGGCTGAAAAACTGTTTTTT.

This chain connects TRBV7-9 to TRBJ2-3; 7 positions agree with TRBD2. Per the germline V gene, CDR1 is SEHNR and CDR2 is FQNEAQ (reference sequence). This CDR3 spans 19 amino acids. V lost 4 bases, J lost 2 bases, and 18 bases stayed unmatched. The CDR3 nucleotides read TGTGCCAGCAGCTCGAGCGGGGCCGACCGCACATGGTCCACAGATACGCAGTATTTT. Translating gives CASSSSGADRTWSTDTQYF.

This sequence joins TRBV15 and TRBJ1-6; 9 bases fit TRBD1. CDR1 LNHNV and CDR2 YYDKDF come from the germline V gene (reference sequence). J gave up 9 bases and V 3 bases, and 9 bases lay outside the gene matches. CDR3 size: 16 residues. CDR3 amino acids: CATSSDTGGAPSPLHF. The CDR3 bases are TGTGCCACCAGCAGCGATACAGGGGGCGCCCCTTCACCCCTCCACTTT.

This chain connects TRBV13 to TRBJ1-4; 7 positions match TRBD1. The CDR3 consists of 14 residues. The germline V gene has CDR1 PRHDT and CDR2 FYEKMQ (reference sequence). V lost 3 bases to trimming and J lost 8 bases; unmatched junction nucleotides: 6. For the CDR3, the DNA is TGTGCCAGCAGCTTGTCGACAGGGTGGGAAAAACTGTTTTTT. It specifies CASSLSTGWEKLFF.

This clone was detected once. This sequence joins TRBV11-2 and TRBJ2-5; D may be TRBD2 (5 bases). Trimming removed 7 bases at V and 5 bases at J, with 23 bases between. Germline CDR1 is SGHAT and CDR2 is FQNNGV. The CDR3 runs 16 residues. Written as DNA, the CDR3 is TGTGCCAGCACCATGGGGTGGGCAGGCAGAGGGGAGACCCAGTACTTC. Translating gives CASTMGWAGRGETQYF.

The V and J genes are TRBV29-1 and TRBJ2-6, with no clear D. Germline lookup yields CDR1 SQVTM and CDR2 ANQGSEA. V shed 4 bases and J shed 0 bases, with 7 bases lying between them. The CDR3 runs 14 residues. The CDR3 DNA is TGCAGCGTTGCAAGTGTCTCTGGGGCCAACGTCCTGACTTTC. This translates into CSVASVSGANVLTF.

The CDR3 is CASSELSTGGNYGYTF. CDR3 in DNA: TGTGCCAGCAGTGAATTATCGACAGGGGGCAACTATGGCTACACCTTC. The chain combines TRBV25-1 with TRBJ1-2, with 10 bases aligning to TRBD1. The CDR3 consists of 16 residues. V lost 1 base, J lost 2 bases, and 4 bases stayed unmatched. CDR1 is MGHDK, CDR2 SYGVNS, per germline.

The table lists this clone with a count of one. The chain carries TRBV7-3 and TRBJ2-1, with D possibly matching TRBD1 (5 bases). The germline gives CDR1 SGHTA, CDR2 FQGTGA. The CDR3 consists of 16 residues. V dropped 3 bases and J dropped 3 bases, with 15 bases sitting between them. The CDR3 DNA sequence: TGTGCCAGCAGCTTTACCACCCCGCAGGGCTACAATGAGCAGTTCTTC. It translates to CASSFTTPQGYNEQFF.

The V and J genes are TRBV4-2 and TRBJ2-7; 8 nucleotides agree with TRBD1. The CDR3 loop spans 16 amino acids. Germline assignment: CDR1 LGHNA and CDR2 YNFKEQ. V lost 4 bases to trimming and J lost 4 bases; unmatched junction nucleotides: 12. The CDR3 sequence is CASSRSTRDRWYEQYF. CDR3 sequence (DNA): TGTGCCAGCAGCCGCAGTACACGGGACAGGTGGTACGAGCAGTACTTC.

This chain links TRBV25-1 with TRBJ2-7, with 8 bases identical to TRBD2. After removal of 3 bases from V and 5 bases from J, the junction contained 9 bases not matched to a gene. This CDR3 is 15 amino acids long. CDR1 and CDR2 (germline): MGHDK, SYGVNS. The CDR3 spells CASSDSGGPVDEQYF. The CDR3 nucleotides read TGTGCCAGCAGTGACAGCGGGGGACCGGTAGACGAGCAGTACTTC.

The chain employs TRBV2 and TRBJ1-1; no clear D. This CDR3 has 13 residues. V was shortened by 5 bases and J by 0 bases, with 7 bases between the two germline ends. The V gene's germline CDR1 is SNHLY and CDR2 FYNNEI. CDR3 nucleotides: TGTGCCAGCAGTACAGCCATGAACACTGAAGCTTTCTTT. Translating gives CASSTAMNTEAFF.

The J gene is TRBJ2-1, the V gene TRBV14, with D perhaps matching TRBD2 (6 bases). The V end lost 3 bases, the J end lost 8 bases, and 17 bases lay between the germline ends. This CDR3 has 15 amino acids. Germline V gene lookup returns CDR1 SGHDN and CDR2 FVKESK. The CDR3 bases are TGTGCCAGCAGCCAGGGAGGACGGGGCTTCTATGAGCAGTTCTTC. Translated, it gives CASSQGGRGFYEQFF.

The chain combines TRBV7-6 with TRBJ1-3; D gene ambiguous. The ends were cut back, 5 bases at V and 0 bases at J, with 11 bases in the middle. The germline CDR1 and CDR2 sequences are SGHVS and FNYEAQ. There are 15 residues in the CDR3. CDR3 sequence: CASSPGQSSGNTIYF. The CDR3 DNA reads as TGTGCCAGCAGCCCCGGGCAGAGCTCTGGAAACACCATATATTTT. The full variable domain, in which reference TRBV7-6 and TRBJ1-3 provide the parts outside the CDR3, is GAGVSQSPRYKVTKRGQDVALRCDPISGHVSLYWYRQALGQGPEFLTYFNYEAQQDKSGLPNDRFSAERPEGSISTLTIQRTEQRDSAMYRCASSPGQSSGNTIYFGEGSWLTVV.

This clone was seen a single time. The chain combines TRBV5-4 with TRBJ2-5; 10 bases are a match to TRBD1. Germline values: CDR1 SGHNT, CDR2 YYREEE (reference sequence). The V segment lost 4 bases and the J segment 5 bases; nucleotides outside the gene matches: 8. This CDR3 has 15 residues. The CDR3 sequence: CASSPPTGGQETQYF. The CDR3 DNA is TGTGCCAGCAGCCCCCCGACAGGGGGCCAGGAGACCCAGTACTTC.

This chain connects TRBV2 to TRBJ2-7, with TRBD2 identical over 9 bases. Looked up from germline, CDR1 is SNHLY and CDR2 is FYNNEI. Unmatched junction bases numbered 2, after V lost 3 bases and J lost 2 bases. This CDR3 has 14 residues. This CDR3 is CASSDASGAYEQYF. DNA of the CDR3: TGTGCCAGCAGTGACGCTAGCGGGGCCTACGAGCAGTACTTC.

As to this clone: Germline and junction disagree at one end, which may indicate a read error. The chain joins TRBV7-7 to TRBJ2-1; TRBD1 matches 8 bases. Germline V gene lookup returns CDR1 SSHAT and CDR2 FNYEAQ (reference sequence). This CDR3 region has 13 residues. DNA for the CDR3: TGTGCTAGCAGCTTGGGACAGGCCAATGAGCAGTTCTTC. It specifies CASSLGQANEQFF.

The chain couples TRBV7-2 to TRBJ2-7; 9 bases fit TRBD2. Trimming removed 4 bases from V and 2 bases from J; junction bases left unmatched: 9. Germline V gene sequence: CDR1 SGHTA, CDR2 FQGNSA. The CDR3 extends over 16 amino acids. DNA of the CDR3: TGTGCCAGCAGCTCCGAAGGCGGGGGGGCTCCCTACGAGCAGTACTTC. Protein product: CASSSEGGGAPYEQYF. Based on the CDR3 plus reference TRBV7-2 and TRBJ2-7, the full variable domain is GAGVSQSPSNKVTEKGKDVELRCDPISGHTALYWYRQSLGQGLEFLIYFQGNSAPDKSGLPSDRFSAERTGGSVSTLTIQRTQQEDSAVYLCASSSEGGGAPYEQYFGPGTRLTVT.

This chain joins TRBV7-9 and TRBJ2-6, with 7 bases identical to TRBD1. The V gene end was trimmed by 5 bases and the J gene end by 2 bases; junction bases not matched to a gene: 3. Germline-derived CDR1 and CDR2 are SEHNR and FQNEAQ (reference sequence). The CDR3 runs 15 residues. The CDR3 loop reads CASSPTGAGANVLTF. The CDR3 bases are TGTGCCAGCAGCCCAACAGGGGCTGGGGCCAACGTCCTGACTTTC.

The gene calls are TRBV5-1 and TRBJ2-4; the D gene is possibly TRBD1 (6 bases). Germline assignment: CDR1 SGHRS and CDR2 YFSETQ. V lost 2 bases to trimming and J lost 9 bases, with 18 bases between them. This CDR3 comprises 15 residues. CDR3 amino acids: CASSLQASQGRIQYF. The CDR3, as DNA: TGCGCCAGCAGCTTACAAGCTTCCCAGGGGCGCATTCAGTACTTC.

The chain couples TRBV7-3 to TRBJ1-2, with TRBD1 identical over 7 bases. This CDR3 is built from 13 residues. Germline CDR1 reads SGHTA; CDR2 reads FQGTGA. Germline trimming cut 2 bases from V and 6 bases from J; bases unmatched to any gene: 3. The CDR3 loop reads CASSLGGGDGYTF. The CDR3 DNA follows: TGTGCCAGCAGCTTAGGAGGGGGCGATGGCTACACCTTC.

This clone was observed a handful of times. In DNA form, the CDR3 reads TGCAGCGGAGCCCATGAATACACTGAAGCTTTCTTT. It encodes CSGAHEYTEAFF. The chain employs TRBV29-1 and TRBJ1-1; D uncertain. The CDR3 has 12 residues. The germline V gene encodes CDR1 SQVTM and CDR2 ANQGSEA. Trimming stripped 7 bases from V and 3 bases from J, with 12 bases between.

There are a few counts of this clone. The rearrangement links TRBV5-1 to TRBJ2-2, with D tentatively TRBD1 (6 bases). This CDR3 is 14 amino acids long. Germline-derived CDR1 and CDR2 are SGHRS and YFSETQ. V was cut by 7 bases and J by 2 bases, with 12 bases left in between. CDR3 protein: CASFRTVNTGELFF. The CDR3 DNA follows: TGCGCCAGCTTCCGGACAGTTAACACCGGGGAGCTGTTTTTT.